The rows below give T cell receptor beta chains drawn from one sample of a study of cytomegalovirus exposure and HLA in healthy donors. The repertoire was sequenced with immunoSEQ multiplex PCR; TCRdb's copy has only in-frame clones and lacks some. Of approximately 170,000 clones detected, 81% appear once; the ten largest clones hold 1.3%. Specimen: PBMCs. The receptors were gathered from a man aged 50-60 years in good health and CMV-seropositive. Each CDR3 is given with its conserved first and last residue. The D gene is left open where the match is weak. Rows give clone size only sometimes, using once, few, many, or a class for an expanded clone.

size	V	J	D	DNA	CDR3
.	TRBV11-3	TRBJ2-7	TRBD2	TGTGCCAGCAGCACGCCGCTATCGGCGGGAGATAGCCTTATCTACGAGCAGTACTTC	CASSTPLSAGDSLIYEQYF
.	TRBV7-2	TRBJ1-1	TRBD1	TGTGCCAGCAGCCCCACCCGAGACAGGGCCACTGAAGCTTTCTTT	CASSPTRDRATEAFF
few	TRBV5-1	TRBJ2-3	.	TGCGCCAGCAGCTTGGTATCGGGAGTCCCAGATACGCAGTATTTT	CASSLVSGVPDTQYF
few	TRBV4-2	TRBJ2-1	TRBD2	TGTGCCAGCAGCCAGCGGGAGACGGTGTTCTTC	CASSQRETVFF
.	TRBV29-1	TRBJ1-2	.	TGCAGCGTTGTGGCGGCCCTTCGTGGGGGCTACACCTTC	CSVVAALRGGYTF
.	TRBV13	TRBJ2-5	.	TGTGCCAGCAGCTCTCAGGGGGAGACCCAGTACTTC	CASSSQGETQYF
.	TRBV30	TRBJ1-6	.	TGTGCCTGGAGTCTGTTGGGGGGGTCTGATTCACCCCTCCACTTT	CAWSLLGGSDSPLHF
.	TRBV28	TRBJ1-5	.	TGTGCCAGTCTGGGGGGGAAATTCAATCAGCCCCAGCATTTT	CASLGGKFNQPQHF
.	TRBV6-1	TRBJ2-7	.	TGTGCCAGCAGTGACTCCGGCTACGAGCAGTACTTC	CASSDSGYEQYF
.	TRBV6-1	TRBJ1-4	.	TGTGCCAGCAGTGATGGGCGCCCAACTAATGAAAAACTGTTTTTT	CASSDGRPTNEKLFF
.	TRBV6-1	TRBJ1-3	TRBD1	TGTGCCAGCAGTGAAAGAGGGACAGGAGGAAACACCATATATTTT	CASSERGTGGNTIYF
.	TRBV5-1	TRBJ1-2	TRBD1	TGCGCCAGCAGTTTTGACAGGGTTGGCTACACCTTC	CASSFDRVGYTF
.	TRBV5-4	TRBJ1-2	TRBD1	TGTGCCAGCAGCCGGGACAGTTCTAACTATGGCTACACCTTC	CASSRDSSNYGYTF
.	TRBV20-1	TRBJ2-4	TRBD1	TGCAGTACGCGACAGGGTGTCATTCAGTACTTC	CSTRQGVIQYF
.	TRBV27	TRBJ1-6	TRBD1	TGTGCCAGCAGTACCCAGGGGGTGGCCTATAATTCACCCCTCCACTTT	CASSTQGVAYNSPLHF
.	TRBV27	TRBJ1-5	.	TGTGCCAGCAGCCAAAGCAGGGGTCAGCCCCAGCATTTT	CASSQSRGQPQHF
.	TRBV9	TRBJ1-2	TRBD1	TGTGCCAGCAGCGTAGGACAGGGGCTCGCTAACTATGGCTACACCTTC	CASSVGQGLANYGYTF
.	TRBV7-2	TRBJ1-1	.	TGTGCCAGCAGCCTGGGAGGGGCATTCCCTGAAGCTTTCTTT	CASSLGGAFPEAFF
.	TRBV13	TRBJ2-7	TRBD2	TGTGCCAGCAGCAAACCCCTGGGACTAGCCGTCTCCTACGAGCAGTACTTC	CASSKPLGLAVSYEQYF
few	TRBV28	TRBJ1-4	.	TGTGCCAGCAGTGTACACAGGGATGAAAAACTGTTTTTT	CASSVHRDEKLFF
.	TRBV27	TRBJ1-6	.	TGTGCCAGCAGTTTCGGGGGTTCCAATTCACCCCTCCACTTT	CASSFGGSNSPLHF
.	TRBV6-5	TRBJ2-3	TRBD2	TGTGCCAGCAGTTACGGACTAGCAACTAGCACAGATACGCAGTATTTT	CASSYGLATSTDTQYF
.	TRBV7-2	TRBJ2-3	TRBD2	TGTGCCAGCAGCTGGGCCGGGACTAGCGGCACAGATACGCAGTATTTT	CASSWAGTSGTDTQYF
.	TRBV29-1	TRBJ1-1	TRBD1	TGCAGCGCCACGGGACAGCCGAACACTGAAGCTTTCTTT	CSATGQPNTEAFF
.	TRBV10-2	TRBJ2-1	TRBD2	TGCGCCAGCAGTGGGGTGGTGACTAGCGGGAGAAATGAGCAGTTCTTC	CASSGVVTSGRNEQFF
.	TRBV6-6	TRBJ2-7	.	TGTGCCAGCAGTTCCGAGCCTTTCCGAAGCTCCTACGAGCAGTACTTC	CASSSEPFRSSYEQYF
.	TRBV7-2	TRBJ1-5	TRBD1	TGTGCCAGCAGTCTAGTGGGACAGGGGGTCGGGCAGCCCCAGCATTTT	CASSLVGQGVGQPQHF
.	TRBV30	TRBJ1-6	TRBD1	TGTGCCGAGGGGGCCTCGAGGAGTTCACCCCTCCACTTT	CAEGASRSSPLHF
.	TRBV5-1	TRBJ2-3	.	TGCGCCAGCAGCTTGGGGAGCCCAGCCGGGTCAGATACGCAGTATTTT	CASSLGSPAGSDTQYF
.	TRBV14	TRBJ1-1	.	TGTGCCAGCAGCCTCAGGGGCTCTAACACTGAAGCTTTCTTT	CASSLRGSNTEAFF
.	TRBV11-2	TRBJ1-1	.	TGTGCCAGCAGATCCTTCTTGAACACTGAAGCTTTCTTT	CASRSFLNTEAFF
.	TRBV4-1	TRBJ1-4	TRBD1	TGCGCCAGCAGCCAGGATCACAGGGGGCATCAGGATGAAAAACTGTTTTTT	CASSQDHRGHQDEKLFF
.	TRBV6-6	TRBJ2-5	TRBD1	TGTGCCAGCACCAGGGGGGAGACCCAGTACTTC	CASTRGETQYF
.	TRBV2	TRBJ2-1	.	TGTGCCAGCAAGACTCCTCTAGGAGCTGAGCAGTTCTTC	CASKTPLGAEQFF
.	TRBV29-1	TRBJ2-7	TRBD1	TGCAGCGTTGAGGGACAGGGAGATTCCGGCTACGAGCAGTACTTC	CSVEGQGDSGYEQYF
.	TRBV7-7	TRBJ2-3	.	TGTGCTAGCAGCTTAAGTGAGGAAGATACGCAGTATTTT	CASSLSEEDTQYF
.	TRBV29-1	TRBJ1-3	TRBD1	TGCAGCGTTGAGAGGACAGGGGTAGCGGGAAACACCATATATTTT	CSVERTGVAGNTIYF
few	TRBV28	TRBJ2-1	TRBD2	TGTGCCGTCCTGGCGGGAGGGCCTAATGAGCAGTTCTTC	CAVLAGGPNEQFF
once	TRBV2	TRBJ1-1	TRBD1	TGTGCCAGCAGTATTACAGGGGAAACTGAAGCTTTCTTT	CASSITGETEAFF
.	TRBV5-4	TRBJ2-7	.	TGTGCCAGCAGCTTGAGGGGGGGCGGGGGCTCCTACGAGCAGTACTTC	CASSLRGGGGSYEQYF
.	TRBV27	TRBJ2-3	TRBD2	TGTGCCAGCAGCCTCGGGCCACTAGCGGGCACAGATACGCAGTATTTT	CASSLGPLAGTDTQYF